This TCR beta chain was profiled in a study of CD8+CD57+ T cells in acquired aplastic anemia. The TCR beta profiling, which covered VDJ combination and CDR3 sequence, was carried out using genomic DNA as the template. A single record per CDR3 protein comes from TCRdb applying MiXCR to the reads. The sample records about 160,000 distinct CDR3 sequences, 70% to 80% being singletons. This clonotype has a handful of counts. The CDR3 is 11 amino acids. Germline trimming cut 7 bases from V and 7 bases from J; bases unmatched to any gene: 7. In germline, CDR1 is SQVTM, CDR2 ANQGSEA. Those patients picked for sequencing had displayed CD8+CD57+ cell expansion on flow cytometry.

The receptor was isolated from a human donor with aplastic anemia. The chain employs TRBV29-1 and TRBJ2-7; 7 bases are a match to TRBD1. What was sequenced was sorted CD4+, CD8+, or CD8+CD57+ T cells (not recorded which) from PBMCs. CDR3 DNA: TGCAGCGCCCAGACAGGGAATGAGCAGTACTTC. Translated, it gives CSAQTGNEQYF.